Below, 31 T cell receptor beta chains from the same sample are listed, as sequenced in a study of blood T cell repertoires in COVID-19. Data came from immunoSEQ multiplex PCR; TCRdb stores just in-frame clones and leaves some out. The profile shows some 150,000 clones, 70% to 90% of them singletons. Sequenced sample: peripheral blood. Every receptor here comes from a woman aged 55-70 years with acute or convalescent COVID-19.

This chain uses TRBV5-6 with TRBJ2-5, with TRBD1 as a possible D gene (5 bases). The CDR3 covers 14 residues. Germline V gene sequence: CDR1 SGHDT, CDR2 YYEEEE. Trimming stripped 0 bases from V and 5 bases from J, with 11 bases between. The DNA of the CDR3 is TGTGCCAGCAGCTTGGTCTCAGGGTGGGAGACCCAGTACTTC. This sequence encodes CASSLVSGWETQYF.

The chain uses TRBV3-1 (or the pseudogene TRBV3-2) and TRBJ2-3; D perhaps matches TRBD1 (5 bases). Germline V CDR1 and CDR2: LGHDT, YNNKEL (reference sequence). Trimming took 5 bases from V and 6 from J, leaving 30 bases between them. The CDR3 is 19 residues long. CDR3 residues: CASSSRGPSNWAAGDTQYF. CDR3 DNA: TGTGCCAGCAGCTCGCGCGGACCATCAAATTGGGCTGCAGGGGATACGCAGTATTTT.

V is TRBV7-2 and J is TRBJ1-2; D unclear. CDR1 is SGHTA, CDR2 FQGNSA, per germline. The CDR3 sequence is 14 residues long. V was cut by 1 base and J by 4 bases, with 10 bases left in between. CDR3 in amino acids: CASSLVLSGYGYTF. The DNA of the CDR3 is TGTGCCAGCAGCTTAGTTCTGTCCGGCTATGGCTACACCTTC.

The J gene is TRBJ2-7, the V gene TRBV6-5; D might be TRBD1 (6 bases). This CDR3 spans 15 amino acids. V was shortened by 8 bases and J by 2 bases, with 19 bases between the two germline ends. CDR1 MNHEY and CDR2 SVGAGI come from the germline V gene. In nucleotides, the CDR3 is TGTGCCAGCGGCCAGGGGAGACTTCCAACCTACGAGCAGTACTTC. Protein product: CASGQGRLPTYEQYF.

This CDR3 reads CASSQGLMGGANEKLFF. The CDR3 DNA reads as TGCGCCAGCAGCCAAGGACTCATGGGGGGGGCGAATGAAAAACTGTTTTTT. V is TRBV4-1 and J is TRBJ1-4; possible D gene TRBD1, 6 bases. This CDR3 contains 17 residues. CDR1 and CDR2 (germline): MGHRA, YSYEKL. Trimming left V 1 base short and J 5 bases short, with 17 bases between.

DNA of the CDR3: TGTGCCAGCAGTTCGACAGGGAGGTCCTACGAGCAGTACTTC. It codes for CASSSTGRSYEQYF. The chain has TRBV28 and TRBJ2-7; TRBD1 might be the D (7 bases). The CDR3 is made up of 14 amino acids. Germline CDR1 and CDR2: MDHEN and SYDVKM. The V gene lost 4 bases and the J gene lost 1 base, with 11 bases spanning the gap. The full variable domain, rest sourced from reference TRBV28 and TRBJ2-7, is DVKVTQSSRYLVKRTGEKVFLECVQDMDHENMFWYRQDPGLGLRLIYFSYDVKMKEKGDIPEGYSVSREKKERFSLILESASTNQTSMYLCASSSTGRSYEQYFGPGTRLTVT.

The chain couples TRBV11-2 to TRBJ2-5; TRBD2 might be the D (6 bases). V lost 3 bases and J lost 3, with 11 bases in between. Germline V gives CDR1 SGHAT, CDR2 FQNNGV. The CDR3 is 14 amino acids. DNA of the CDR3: TGTGCCAGCAGCTTCGGCGGGGCCAAAGAGACCCAGTACTTC. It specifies CASSFGGAKETQYF.

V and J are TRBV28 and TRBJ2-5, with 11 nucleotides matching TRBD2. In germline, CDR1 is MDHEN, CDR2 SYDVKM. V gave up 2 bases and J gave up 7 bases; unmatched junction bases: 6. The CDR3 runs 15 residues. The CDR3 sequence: CASSLPSGGPGTQYF. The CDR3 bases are TGTGCCAGCAGTTTACCTAGCGGGGGGCCAGGGACCCAGTACTTC.

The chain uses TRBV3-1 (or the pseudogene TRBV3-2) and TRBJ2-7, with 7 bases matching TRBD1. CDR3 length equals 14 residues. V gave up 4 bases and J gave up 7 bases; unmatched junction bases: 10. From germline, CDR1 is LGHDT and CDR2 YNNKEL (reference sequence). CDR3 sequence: CASSRDRVLGEQYF. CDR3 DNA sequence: TGTGCCAGCAGCCGAGACAGGGTCCTAGGGGAGCAGTACTTC.

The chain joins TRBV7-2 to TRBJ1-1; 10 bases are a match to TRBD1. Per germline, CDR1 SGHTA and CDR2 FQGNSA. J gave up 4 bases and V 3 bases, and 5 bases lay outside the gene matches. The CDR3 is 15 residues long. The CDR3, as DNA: TGTGCCAGCAGCTTGATGGGACAGGGGAGCACTGAAGCTTTCTTT. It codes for CASSLMGQGSTEAFF.

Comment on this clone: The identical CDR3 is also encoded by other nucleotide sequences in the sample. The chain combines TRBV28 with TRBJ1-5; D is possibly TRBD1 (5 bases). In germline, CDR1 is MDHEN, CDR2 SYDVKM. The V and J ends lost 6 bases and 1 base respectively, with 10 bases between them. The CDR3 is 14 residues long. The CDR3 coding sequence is TGTGCCAGCAGGGGGCAGGGAAGCAATCAGCCCCAGCATTTT. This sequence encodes CASRGQGSNQPQHF.

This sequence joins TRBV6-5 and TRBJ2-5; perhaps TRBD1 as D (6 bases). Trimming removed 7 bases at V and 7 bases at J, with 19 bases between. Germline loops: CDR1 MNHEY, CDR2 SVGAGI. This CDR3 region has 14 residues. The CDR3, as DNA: TGTGCCAGCATGGTTTCGTCGACAGGAGGGACCCAGTACTTC. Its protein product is CASMVSSTGGTQYF.

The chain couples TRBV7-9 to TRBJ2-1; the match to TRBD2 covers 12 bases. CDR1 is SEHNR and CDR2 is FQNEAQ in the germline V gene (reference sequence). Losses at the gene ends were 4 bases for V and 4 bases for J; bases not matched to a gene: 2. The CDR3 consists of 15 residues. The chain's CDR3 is CASSSGTSGYNEQFF. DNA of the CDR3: TGTGCCAGCAGCTCGGGGACTAGCGGGTACAATGAGCAGTTCTTC.

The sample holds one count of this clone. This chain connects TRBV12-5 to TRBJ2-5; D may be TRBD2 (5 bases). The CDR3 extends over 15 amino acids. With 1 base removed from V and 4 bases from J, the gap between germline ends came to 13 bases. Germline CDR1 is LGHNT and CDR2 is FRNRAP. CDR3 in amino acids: CASGLGPPEGETQYF. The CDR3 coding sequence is TGTGCTAGTGGTTTGGGGCCCCCTGAGGGAGAGACCCAGTACTTC.

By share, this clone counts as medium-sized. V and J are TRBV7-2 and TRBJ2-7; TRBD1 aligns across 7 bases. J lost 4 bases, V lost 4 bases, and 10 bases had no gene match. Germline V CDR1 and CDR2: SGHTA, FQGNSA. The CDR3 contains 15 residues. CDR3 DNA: TGTGCCAGCAGCTCCACCCCGGGACAGTTTTACGAGCAGTACTTC. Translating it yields CASSSTPGQFYEQYF.

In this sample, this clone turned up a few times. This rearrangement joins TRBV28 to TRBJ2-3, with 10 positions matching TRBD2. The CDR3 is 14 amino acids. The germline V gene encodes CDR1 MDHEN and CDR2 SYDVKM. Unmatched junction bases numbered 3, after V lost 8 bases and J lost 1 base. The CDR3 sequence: CASGAGGRTDTQYF. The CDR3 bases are TGTGCCAGCGGAGCGGGGGGGCGCACAGATACGCAGTATTTT.

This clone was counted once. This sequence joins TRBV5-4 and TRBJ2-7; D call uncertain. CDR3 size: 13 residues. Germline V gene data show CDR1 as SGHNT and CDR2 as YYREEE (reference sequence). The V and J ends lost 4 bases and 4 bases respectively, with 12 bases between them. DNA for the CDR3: TGTGCCAGCAGCACCGGTACCGGGTACGAGCAGTACTTC. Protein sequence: CASSTGTGYEQYF. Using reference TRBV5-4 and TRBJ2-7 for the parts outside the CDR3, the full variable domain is ETGVTQSPTHLIKTRGQQVTLRCSSQSGHNTVSWYQQALGQGPQFIFQYYREEENGRGNFPPRFSGLQFPNYSSELNVNALELDDSALYLCASSTGTGYEQYFGPGTRLTVT.

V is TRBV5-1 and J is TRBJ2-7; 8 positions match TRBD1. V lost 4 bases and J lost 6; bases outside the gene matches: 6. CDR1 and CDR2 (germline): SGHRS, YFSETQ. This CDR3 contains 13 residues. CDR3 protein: CASSTAGGPEQYF. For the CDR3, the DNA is TGCGCCAGCAGCACCGCAGGGGGCCCCGAGCAGTACTTC.

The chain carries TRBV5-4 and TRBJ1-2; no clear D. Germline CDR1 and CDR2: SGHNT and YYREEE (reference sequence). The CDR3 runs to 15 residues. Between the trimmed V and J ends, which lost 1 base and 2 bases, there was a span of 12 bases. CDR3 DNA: TGTGCCAGCAGCTTGATCGGTTTAGAGAACTATGGCTACACCTTC. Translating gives CASSLIGLENYGYTF.

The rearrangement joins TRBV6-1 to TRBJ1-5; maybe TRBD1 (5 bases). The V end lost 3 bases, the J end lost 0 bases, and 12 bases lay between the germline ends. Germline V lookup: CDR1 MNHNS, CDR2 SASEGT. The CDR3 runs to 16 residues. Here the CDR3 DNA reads TGTGCCAGCAGTGACGAGACAGTTTATAGCAATCAGCCCCAGCATTTT. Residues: CASSDETVYSNQPQHF.

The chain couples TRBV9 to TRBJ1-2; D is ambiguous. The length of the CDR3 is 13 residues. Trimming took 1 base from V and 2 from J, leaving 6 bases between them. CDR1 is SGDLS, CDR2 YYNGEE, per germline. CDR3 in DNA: TGTGCCAGCAGCGTACCTAGAAACTATGGCTACACCTTC. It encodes CASSVPRNYGYTF.

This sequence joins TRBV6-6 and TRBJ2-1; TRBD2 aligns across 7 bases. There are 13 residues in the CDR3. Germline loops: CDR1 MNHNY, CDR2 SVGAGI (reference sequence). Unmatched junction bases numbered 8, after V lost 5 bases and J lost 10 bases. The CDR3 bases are TGTGCCAGCAGTCCCTATAGCGGGTTCGAGCAGTTCTTC. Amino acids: CASSPYSGFEQFF.

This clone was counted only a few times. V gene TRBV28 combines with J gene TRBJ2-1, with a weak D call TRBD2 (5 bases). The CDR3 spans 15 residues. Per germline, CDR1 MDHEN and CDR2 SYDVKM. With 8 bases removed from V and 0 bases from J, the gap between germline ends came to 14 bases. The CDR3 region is CASPPSAGSYNEQFF. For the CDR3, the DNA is TGTGCCAGCCCACCTTCGGCGGGCTCCTACAATGAGCAGTTCTTC.

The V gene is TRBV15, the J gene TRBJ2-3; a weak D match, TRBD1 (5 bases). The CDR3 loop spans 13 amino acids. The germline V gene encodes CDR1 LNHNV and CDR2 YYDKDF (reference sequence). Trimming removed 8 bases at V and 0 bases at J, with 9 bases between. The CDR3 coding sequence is TGTGCCACCGGGCAGGGTAGCACAGATACGCAGTATTTT. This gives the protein CATGQGSTDTQYF.

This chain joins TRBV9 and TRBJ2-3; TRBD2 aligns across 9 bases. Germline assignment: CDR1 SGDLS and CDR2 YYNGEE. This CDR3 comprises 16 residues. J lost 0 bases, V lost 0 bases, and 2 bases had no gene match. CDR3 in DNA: TGTGCCAGCAGCGTAGTTAGCGGGGGAAGCACAGATACGCAGTATTTT. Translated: CASSVVSGGSTDTQYF.

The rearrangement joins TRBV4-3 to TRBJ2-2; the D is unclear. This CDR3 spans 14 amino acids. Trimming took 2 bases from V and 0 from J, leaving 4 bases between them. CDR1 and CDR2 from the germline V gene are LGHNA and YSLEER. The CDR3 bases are TGCGCCAGCAGCCAATCCTCGAACACCGGGGAGCTGTTTTTT. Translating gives CASSQSSNTGELFF.

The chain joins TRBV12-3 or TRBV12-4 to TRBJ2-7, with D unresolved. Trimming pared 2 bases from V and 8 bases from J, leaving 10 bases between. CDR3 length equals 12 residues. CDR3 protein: CASSLIGFKQYF. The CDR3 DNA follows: TGTGCCAGCAGTTTAATCGGTTTTAAGCAGTACTTC.

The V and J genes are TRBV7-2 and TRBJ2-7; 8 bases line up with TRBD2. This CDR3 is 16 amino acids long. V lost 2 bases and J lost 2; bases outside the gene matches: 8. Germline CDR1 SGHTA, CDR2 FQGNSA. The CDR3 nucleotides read TGTGCCAGCAGCTTACAAAGCGGGGGCGGGCCCTACGAGCAGTACTTC. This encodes CASSLQSGGGPYEQYF.

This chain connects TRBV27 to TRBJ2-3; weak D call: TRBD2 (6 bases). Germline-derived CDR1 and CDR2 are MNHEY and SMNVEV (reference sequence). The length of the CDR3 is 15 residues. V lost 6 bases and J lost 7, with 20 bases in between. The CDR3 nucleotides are TGTGCCAGCAGGCGACTAGAATTAGGTTCTTATACGCAGTATTTT. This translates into CASRRLELGSYTQYF.

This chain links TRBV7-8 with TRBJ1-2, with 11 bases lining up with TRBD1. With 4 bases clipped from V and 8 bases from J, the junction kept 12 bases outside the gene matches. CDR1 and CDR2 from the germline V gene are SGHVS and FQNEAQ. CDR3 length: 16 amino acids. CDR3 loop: CASSSRNGQGAEGYTF. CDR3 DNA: TGTGCCAGCAGCTCTAGGAACGGACAGGGGGCGGAGGGCTACACCTTC.

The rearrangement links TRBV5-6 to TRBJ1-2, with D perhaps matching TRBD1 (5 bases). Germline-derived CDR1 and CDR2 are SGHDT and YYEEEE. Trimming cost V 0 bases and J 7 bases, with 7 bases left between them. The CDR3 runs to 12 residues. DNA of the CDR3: TGTGCCAGCAGCTTGGTTAGGGGTGGCTACACCTTC. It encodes CASSLVRGGYTF.